What follows are 28 T cell receptor beta chains derived from one specimen sequenced in a study of T cell changes during pregnancy in multiple sclerosis. The table came from immunoSEQ multiplex PCR; TCRdb's copy has only in-frame clones and leaves some out. This table holds around 80,000 clones, around 92% found once. The sample here was peripheral blood, taken before pregnancy. The receptors were sampled from a female donor with multiple sclerosis, enrolled in a pregnancy study.

The CDR3 coding sequence is TGTGCCAGCAGCTCCGGGACAGAAAACTACAATGAGCAGTTCTTC. The encoded protein is CASSSGTENYNEQFF. The rearrangement uses TRBV7-2 and TRBJ2-1, with 7 bases aligning to TRBD1. This CDR3 is 15 amino acids long. CDR1 is SGHTA, CDR2 FQGNSA, per germline. J lost 3 bases, V lost 4 bases, and 6 bases had no gene match.

V usage is TRBV13 and J usage is TRBJ1-2, with D tentatively TRBD1 (5 bases). CDR3 length: 16 residues. V was pared by 0 bases and J by 4 bases, with 15 bases between. The germline V gene encodes CDR1 PRHDT and CDR2 FYEKMQ (reference sequence). The CDR3: CASSLGRGLTSYGYTF. The CDR3 bases are TGTGCCAGCAGCTTAGGGAGGGGACTGACCTCCTATGGCTACACCTTC. Full variable domain (remainder filled in from reference TRBV13 and TRBJ1-2): AAGVIQSPRHLIKEKRETATLKCYPIPRHDTVYWYQQGPGQDPQFLISFYEKMQSDKGSIPDRFSAQQFSDYHSELNMSSLELGDSALYFCASSLGRGLTSYGYTFGSGTRLTVV.

The rearrangement joins TRBV5-1 to TRBJ2-1; a weak D match, TRBD2 (6 bases). With 2 bases removed from V and 2 bases from J, the gap between germline ends came to 11 bases. This CDR3 has 15 residues. CDR1 SGHRS and CDR2 YFSETQ come from the germline V gene. CDR3 nucleotides: TGCGCCAGCAGCTTAACTAGCAATACCTACAATGAGCAGTTCTTC. Protein sequence: CASSLTSNTYNEQFF.

This clone was seen just once. The rearrangement joins TRBV18 to TRBJ2-1; TRBD2 aligns across 11 bases. Germline values: CDR1 KGHSH, CDR2 LQKENI. V lost 4 bases to trimming and J lost 6 bases; unmatched junction nucleotides: 5. The CDR3 length is 15 residues. The CDR3 is CASSQTSGSGNEQFF. In nucleotides, the CDR3 is TGTGCCAGCTCACAAACTAGCGGGAGTGGCAATGAGCAGTTCTTC.

The chain is built from TRBV7-9 and TRBJ1-5; 7 bases line up with TRBD1. Germline CDR1 reads SEHNR; CDR2 reads FQNEAQ (reference sequence). V dropped 5 bases and J dropped 1; count of bases not matched to a gene: 5. The CDR3 runs 15 residues. The CDR3 spells CASSPTGSSNQPQHF. Here the CDR3 DNA reads TGTGCCAGCAGCCCGACAGGGTCCAGCAATCAGCCCCAGCATTTT.

The chain recombines TRBV4-3 with TRBJ1-6; D is possibly TRBD1 (6 bases). This CDR3 comprises 16 residues. V gave up 4 bases and J gave up 7 bases, with 17 bases separating them. The germline V gene has CDR1 LGHNA and CDR2 YSLEER. CDR3 bases: TGCGCCAGCAGCCGCGGTCGGACAGCACTAAATTCACCCCTCCACTTT. Protein: CASSRGRTALNSPLHF.

The CDR3 DNA reads TGTGCCAGCTCTAGCGGGAGTAATAGAAATGAGCAGTTCTTC. It encodes CASSSGSNRNEQFF. The chain has TRBV18 and TRBJ2-1; TRBD2 matches 9 bases. Germline lookup yields CDR1 KGHSH and CDR2 LQKENI. The CDR3 extends over 14 amino acids. With 6 bases clipped from V and 7 bases from J, the junction kept 7 bases outside the gene matches.

This rearrangement joins TRBV28 to TRBJ2-1, with 15 positions matching TRBD2. The CDR3 length is 19 residues. Germline V gene lookup returns CDR1 MDHEN and CDR2 SYDVKM. The trim removed 5 bases at V and 4 bases at J, leaving 12 bases unmatched. The CDR3 loop is CASSPGTSGRRGLYNEQFF. The CDR3 DNA is TGTGCCAGCAGTCCGGGGACTAGCGGGAGGCGGGGGTTATACAATGAGCAGTTCTTC.

The V and J genes are TRBV20-1 and TRBJ2-7; D ambiguous. CDR1 and CDR2 from the germline V gene are DFQATT and SNEGSKA (reference sequence). Deletions cut 2 bases from V and 4 bases from J, with 6 bases between. The CDR3 loop spans 11 amino acids. CDR3 protein: CSARTGYEQYF. Written as DNA, the CDR3 is TGCAGTGCTAGAACCGGGTACGAGCAGTACTTC.

The gene calls are TRBV10-3 and TRBJ2-7; D is possibly TRBD2 (6 bases). The V end lost 0 bases, the J end lost 5 bases, and 17 bases lay between the germline ends. From germline, CDR1 is ENHRY and CDR2 SYGVKD. The CDR3 is 16 residues long. The DNA of the CDR3 is TGTGCCATCAGTGAGTCGAATTTACTAGCTCAAGACGAGCAGTACTTC. It encodes CAISESNLLAQDEQYF.

The chain couples TRBV7-2 to TRBJ1-5; TRBD1 matches 8 bases. With 5 bases clipped from V and 2 bases from J, the junction kept 2 bases outside the gene matches. This CDR3 region has 14 residues. The germline gives CDR1 SGHTA, CDR2 FQGNSA. CDR3 residues: CASSPTGGNQPQHF. CDR3 DNA: TGTGCCAGCAGCCCGACAGGGGGCAATCAGCCCCAGCATTTT.

The genes are TRBV5-1 and TRBJ2-3, with D tentatively TRBD1 (5 bases). Germline CDR1 SGHRS, CDR2 YFSETQ. V lost 1 base and J lost 0, with 9 bases in between. CDR3 length: 15 amino acids. The CDR3 DNA is TGCGCCAGCAGCTTGCAGCCAGGGAGCACAGATACGCAGTATTTT. Translation: CASSLQPGSTDTQYF.

The sample holds one count of this clone. The chain carries TRBV10-3 and TRBJ2-1; the match to TRBD1 covers 12 bases. V gave up 0 bases and J gave up 7 bases; unmatched junction bases: 7. Germline V gives CDR1 ENHRY, CDR2 SYGVKD. This CDR3 is built from 17 residues. The CDR3 DNA sequence: TGTGCCATCAGTGAGTCCACCGGGACAGGGGGCGAGAATGAGCAGTTCTTC. This sequence encodes CAISESTGTGGENEQFF.

The rearrangement joins TRBV19 to TRBJ1-5, with 12 nucleotides matching TRBD1. The length of the CDR3 is 16 residues. The junction had 6 bases not matched to a gene; V was cut back by 9 bases and J by 0 bases. Germline values: CDR1 LNHDA, CDR2 SQIVND (reference sequence). The CDR3 protein is CASGTGGAGSNQPQHF. DNA for the CDR3: TGTGCCAGCGGGACAGGGGGCGCGGGTAGCAATCAGCCCCAGCATTTT. Full variable domain (outside the CDR3, taken from reference TRBV19 and TRBJ1-5): DGGITQSPKYLFRKEGQNVTLSCEQNLNHDAMYWYRQDPGQGLRLIYYSQIVNDFQKGDIAEGYSVSREKKESFPLTVTSAQKNPTAFYLCASGTGGAGSNQPQHFGDGTRLSIL.

The chain is built from TRBV5-6 and TRBJ1-2; D is uncertain. The CDR3 covers 12 residues. The germline CDR1 and CDR2 sequences are SGHDT and YYEEEE. Trimming took 0 bases from V and 4 from J, leaving 4 bases between them. CDR3 sequence reads: CASSLDSYGYTF. CDR3 bases: TGTGCCAGCAGCTTGGACAGCTATGGCTACACCTTC.

This chain links TRBV5-4 with TRBJ2-7; 7 nucleotides match TRBD1. CDR1 is SGHNT and CDR2 is YYREEE in the germline V gene (reference sequence). The CDR3 has 12 amino acids. The trim removed 4 bases at V and 5 bases at J, leaving 3 bases unmatched. CDR3 amino acids: CASSGTANEQYF. The DNA of the CDR3 is TGTGCCAGCAGCGGGACAGCCAACGAGCAGTACTTC.

The sample holds one count of this clone. The V gene is TRBV9, the J gene TRBJ2-1, with 14 bases fitting TRBD2. Germline V gene lookup returns CDR1 SGDLS and CDR2 YYNGEE. The CDR3 extends over 21 amino acids. The trim removed 0 bases at V and 0 bases at J, leaving 11 bases unmatched. DNA for the CDR3: TGTGCCAGCAGCGTAGAGGGACTAGCGGGAGTTGGGGTCGGCTCCTACAATGAGCAGTTCTTC. It translates to CASSVEGLAGVGVGSYNEQFF.

The DNA of the CDR3 is TGTGCCAGCAGCCAGGGATTCCACCAAGAGACCCAGTACTTC. This sequence encodes CASSQGFHQETQYF. The V gene is TRBV2, the J gene TRBJ2-5; possibly TRBD1 for D (5 bases). Germline CDR1 is SNHLY and CDR2 is FYNNEI. Trimming cost V 6 bases and J 0 bases, with 11 bases left between them. The CDR3 is 14 residues long.

This clone turned up a few times. The chain combines TRBV2 with TRBJ2-3; no definite D call. CDR3 length: 13 amino acids. Germline CDR1 is SNHLY and CDR2 is FYNNEI. The ends were cut back, 3 bases at V and 1 base at J, with 5 bases in the middle. CDR3 region: CASSDRGTDTQYF. CDR3 DNA sequence: TGTGCCAGCAGTGATCGGGGCACAGATACGCAGTATTTT.

This clone was counted a single time. The CDR3 reads CASSLAGGPHEQYF. The CDR3 nucleotides read TGTGCCAGCAGTTTGGCGGGAGGGCCGCACGAGCAGTACTTC. The chain employs TRBV27 and TRBJ2-7; 9 nucleotides match TRBD2. Germline loops: CDR1 MNHEY, CDR2 SMNVEV (reference sequence). The V gene end was trimmed by 3 bases and the J gene end by 5 bases; junction bases not matched to a gene: 5. The length of the CDR3 is 14 residues.

V is TRBV7-9 and J is TRBJ2-3; a possible D gene is TRBD1 (6 bases). The germline gives CDR1 SEHNR, CDR2 FQNEAQ (reference sequence). Trimming left V 1 base short and J 4 bases short, with 12 bases between. CDR3 size: 15 residues. The CDR3 region has the DNA TGTGCCAGCAGCTTAGTGGAGCCAGGGGCAGATACGCAGTATTTT. Amino acids: CASSLVEPGADTQYF.

This clone was found once. CDR3 sequence (DNA): TGTGCCAGCAAGTCCCGTCCGGGCAATCAGCCCCAGCATTTT. As protein: CASKSRPGNQPQHF. V and J are TRBV6-5 and TRBJ1-5; D call uncertain. CDR1 MNHEY and CDR2 SVGAGI come from the germline V gene. With 7 bases removed from V and 2 bases from J, the gap between germline ends came to 12 bases. The CDR3 length is 14 residues.

A few counts support this clone. The V gene is TRBV10-3, the J gene TRBJ2-7; the D gene is possibly TRBD2 (7 bases). Per germline, CDR1 ENHRY and CDR2 SYGVKD. The CDR3 contains 12 residues. In DNA form, the CDR3 reads TGTGCCATCAGCCCCACCGAGAGTGGGGGGGCGGTA. It translates to CAISPTESGGAV.

The chain is built from TRBV28 and TRBJ2-7; 12 nucleotides line up with TRBD2. V lost 4 bases and J lost 5; bases outside the gene matches: 9. This CDR3 contains 16 residues. Germline V lookup: CDR1 MDHEN, CDR2 SYDVKM. DNA for the CDR3: TGTGCCAGCAGTTCCCAGACTAGCGGGAGTAGCCACGAGCAGTACTTC. It encodes CASSSQTSGSSHEQYF.

The chain has TRBV19 and TRBJ1-6, with a weak D call TRBD1 (6 bases). The V gene lost 5 bases and the J gene lost 7 bases, with 15 bases spanning the gap. Germline V gene lookup returns CDR1 LNHDA and CDR2 SQIVND (reference sequence). The CDR3 covers 15 residues. This chain's CDR3 is CASSVSGVENSPLHF. CDR3 sequence (DNA): TGTGCCAGTAGTGTCTCAGGGGTAGAAAATTCACCCCTCCACTTT.

The V gene is TRBV15, the J gene TRBJ2-1; 10 bases match TRBD2. This CDR3 spans 15 amino acids. Unmatched junction bases numbered 4, after V lost 3 bases and J lost 5 bases. Germline values: CDR1 LNHNV, CDR2 YYDKDF (reference sequence). CDR3 in amino acids: CATSSRGLADNEQFF. The CDR3 DNA follows: TGTGCCACCAGCAGTCGCGGACTAGCGGACAATGAGCAGTTCTTC. Based on the CDR3 plus reference TRBV15 and TRBJ2-1, the full variable domain is DAMVIQNPRYQVTQFGKPVTLSCSQTLNHNVMYWYQQKSSQAPKLLFHYYDKDFNNEADTPDNFQSRRPNTSFCFLDIRSPGLGDTAMYLCATSSRGLADNEQFFGPGTRLTVL.

This clone was recorded once. This sequence joins TRBV27 and TRBJ1-2, with a possible D match to TRBD1 (6 bases). The CDR3 runs to 13 residues. Trimming left V 6 bases short and J 1 base short, with 9 bases between. Germline V gene data show CDR1 as MNHEY and CDR2 as SMNVEV (reference sequence). For the CDR3, the DNA is TGTGCCAGCAGAACAGGGATTAACTATGGCTACACCTTC. This codes for CASRTGINYGYTF.

V is TRBV11-1 and J is TRBJ1-1; D remains ambiguous. Germline CDR1 is SGHAT and CDR2 is FQDESV (reference sequence). The V gene lost 6 bases and the J gene lost 6 bases, with 14 bases spanning the gap. This CDR3 is built from 13 residues. For the CDR3, the DNA is TGTGCCAGCAGAGCTAACGGGAGCCCTGAAGCTTTCTTT. Its protein product is CASRANGSPEAFF.